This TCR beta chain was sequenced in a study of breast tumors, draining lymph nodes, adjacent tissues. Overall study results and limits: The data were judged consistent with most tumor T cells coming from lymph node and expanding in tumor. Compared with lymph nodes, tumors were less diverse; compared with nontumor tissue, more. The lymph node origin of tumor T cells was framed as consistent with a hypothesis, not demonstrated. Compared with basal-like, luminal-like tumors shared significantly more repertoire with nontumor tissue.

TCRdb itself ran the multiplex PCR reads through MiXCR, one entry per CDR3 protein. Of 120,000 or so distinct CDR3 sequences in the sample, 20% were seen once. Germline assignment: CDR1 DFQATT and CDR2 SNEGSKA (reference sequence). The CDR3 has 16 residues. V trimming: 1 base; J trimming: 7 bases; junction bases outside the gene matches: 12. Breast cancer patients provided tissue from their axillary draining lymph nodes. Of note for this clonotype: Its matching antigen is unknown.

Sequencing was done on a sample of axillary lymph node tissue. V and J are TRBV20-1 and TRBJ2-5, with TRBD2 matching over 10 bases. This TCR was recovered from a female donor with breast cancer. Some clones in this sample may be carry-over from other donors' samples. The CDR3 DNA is TGCAGTGCTAGAGTGCGGACTAGCGGCATGTCATGGACCCAGTACTTC. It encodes CSARVRTSGMSWTQYF.